The rows below give T cell receptor beta chains drawn from one sample of a study of T-cell memory formation after mild COVID-19. One entry per CDR3 protein results from TCRdb running MiXCR on the 5' RACE reads. The table has under 110,000 distinct CDR3 sequences, 15% to 20% seen once. The sample taken for sequencing was PBMCs or a T cell subset sorted from them (not recorded which). The receptors derive from an adult woman who had mild COVID-19 (a few samples of this study predate the infection). Cell type and time point are not known. Both conserved end residues are part of each CDR3. The D gene is left open where the match is weak. A row's size may be missing; if present it is once, few, many or a size class.

V,D,size,J,CDR3,DNA
TRBV14,NA,few,TRBJ1-3,CASSQEVGRASGNTIYF,TGTGCCAGCAGCCAAGAAGTAGGCAGGGCCTCTGGAAACACCATATATTTT
TRBV29-1,NA,NA,TRBJ1-2,CSVEDRFGTYGYTF,TGCAGCGTTGAAGATCGTTTCGGAACTTATGGCTACACCTTC
TRBV7-3,TRBD2,few,TRBJ2-7,CASSNGLAYEQYF,TGTGCCAGCAGCAATGGACTAGCCTACGAGCAGTACTTC
TRBV6-2/TRBV6-3,NA,NA,TRBJ2-3,CASSSLRQGTDTQYF,TGTGCCAGCAGTTCCCTCCGCCAGGGCACAGATACGCAGTATTTT
TRBV19,TRBD2,NA,TRBJ2-1,CASSGGTNYNEQFF,TGTGCCAGTAGTGGGGGGACTAACTACAATGAGCAGTTCTTC
TRBV30,NA,few,TRBJ2-7,CAWSVVPHDESYEQYF,TGTGCCTGGAGTGTAGTCCCCCACGATGAATCCTACGAGCAGTACTTC
TRBV12-3/TRBV12-4,NA,few,TRBJ1-2,CASRPDILYGYTF,TGTGCCAGCAGACCAGACATCCTCTATGGCTACACCTTC
TRBV9,TRBD1,few,TRBJ2-7,CASSPGGQGGEQYF,TGTGCCAGCAGCCCCGGGGGACAGGGCGGGGAGCAGTACTTC
TRBV4-1,NA,few,TRBJ2-2,CASSQVYRDTEGELFF,TGCGCCAGCAGCCAAGTTTACCGGGACACCGAGGGGGAGCTGTTTTTT
TRBV25-1,TRBD1,NA,TRBJ2-7,CASSGQGEREQYF,TGTGCCAGCAGCGGACAGGGGGAGAGGGAGCAGTACTTC
TRBV9,TRBD1,NA,TRBJ2-2,CASSVYGTVTGELFF,TGTGCCAGCAGCGTATACGGGACAGTGACCGGGGAGCTGTTTTTT
TRBV29-1,NA,NA,TRBJ1-2,CSVESGVGYGYTF,TGCAGCGTTGAATCGGGGGTCGGCTATGGCTACACCTTC
TRBV6-5,NA,medium-sized,TRBJ1-1,CASSYGRNTEAFF,TGTGCCAGCAGTTACGGTAGGAACACTGAAGCTTTCTTT
TRBV18,TRBD1,few,TRBJ1-1,CASSPGTGYEAFF,TGTGCCAGCTCACCCGGGACAGGATATGAAGCTTTCTTT
TRBV9,NA,NA,TRBJ2-5,CASSVDEGYQETQYF,TGTGCCAGCAGCGTAGATGAGGGGTACCAAGAGACCCAGTACTTC
TRBV12-3/TRBV12-4,NA,many,TRBJ2-5,CASSTGILKNNETQYF,TGTGCCAGCAGTACAGGGATCCTTAAGAACAACGAGACCCAGTACTTC
TRBV24-1,TRBD1,few,TRBJ2-5,CATSDGTGGAETQYF,TGTGCCACCAGTGACGGGACAGGGGGAGCAGAGACCCAGTACTTC
TRBV5-1,NA,few,TRBJ2-1,CASSLGPGQSSYNEQFF,TGCGCCAGCAGCTTGGGCCCGGGTCAGAGCTCCTACAATGAGCAGTTCTTC
TRBV4-1,NA,few,TRBJ1-2,CASSQESLAGAFYGYTF,TGCGCCAGCAGCCAAGAAAGTCTCGCGGGGGCCTTCTATGGCTACACCTTC
TRBV7-6,NA,once,TRBJ2-3,CASRLIAGSDTQYF,TGTGCCAGCAGACTCATAGCAGGGTCAGATACGCAGTATTTT
TRBV4-1,NA,NA,TRBJ1-1,CASSQGRDTEAFF,TGCGCCAGCAGCCAAGGGAGGGATACTGAAGCTTTCTTT
TRBV7-8,TRBD1,few,TRBJ1-2,CASLGAGQGILYGYTF,TGTGCCAGCCTTGGGGCGGGACAGGGGATTCTATATGGCTACACCTTC
TRBV7-6,TRBD2,many,TRBJ2-3,CASSLTRERDIVDTQYF,TGTGCCAGCAGCTTAACCAGGGAGCGGGATATTGTAGATACGCAGTATTTT
TRBV19,NA,NA,TRBJ2-5,CASSTPVDSFQETQYF,TGTGCCAGTAGTACCCCCGTTGACAGCTTCCAAGAGACCCAGTACTTC
TRBV7-3,NA,NA,TRBJ2-7,CASSLLSGYEQYF,TGTGCCAGCAGCTTACTCTCGGGCTACGAGCAGTACTTC